These 30 T cell receptor beta chains came from one sample sequenced in a study of T cells after yellow fever vaccination. Each CDR3 protein gets one entry after TCRdb re-called the 5' RACE reads with MiXCR. Altogether 170,000 or so distinct CDR3 sequences are present, roughly 6.2% being singletons, with the ten largest covering roughly 3%. The material was CD4+ T cells sorted from PBMCs, obtained on the day of the first yellow fever vaccination. The receptors originated from a man between 18 and 29 years old who received the YFV17D yellow fever vaccine.

This clonotype occurred many times. The J gene is TRBJ2-1, the V gene TRBV28, with D uncertain. V was cut by 4 bases and J by 9 bases, with 16 bases left in between. Germline V gives CDR1 MDHEN, CDR2 SYDVKM. The CDR3 loop spans 14 amino acids. The CDR3 sequence is CASSSIPPAGEQFF. The CDR3 DNA reads as TGTGCCAGCAGTTCGATACCACCCGCAGGTGAGCAGTTCTTC.

This clonotype was recorded at least ten times. The chain employs TRBV5-6 and TRBJ2-5; D remains unclear. The CDR3 extends over 13 amino acids. Between the trimmed V and J ends, which lost 3 bases and 3 bases, there was a span of 9 bases. Germline CDR1 SGHDT, CDR2 YYEEEE. As DNA, the CDR3 is TGTGCCAGCAGCTCCGTTCGGGAAGAGACCCAGTACTTC. This sequence encodes CASSSVREETQYF.

This chain joins TRBV3-1 and TRBJ2-5; D might be TRBD1 (5 bases). The V and J ends lost 3 bases and 5 bases respectively, with 16 bases between them. The CDR3 totals 15 residues. The germline V gene encodes CDR1 LGHDT and CDR2 YNNKEL (reference sequence). The CDR3 region has the DNA TGTGCCAGCAGCCAGCAGGTCCCTCGACAGGAGACCCAGTACTTC. This gives the protein CASSQQVPRQETQYF.

The chain couples TRBV12-5 to TRBJ2-1, with D maybe TRBD2 (6 bases). Trimming took 5 bases from V and 4 from J, leaving 24 bases between them. From germline, CDR1 is LGHNT and CDR2 FRNRAP. CDR3 length: 18 amino acids. CDR3 sequence: CASGNSLTLASLYNEQFF. Written as DNA, the CDR3 is TGTGCTAGTGGTAATTCCCTTACGCTAGCGAGCCTTTACAATGAGCAGTTCTTC.

This clonotype was detected only a few times. J is TRBJ1-1 and V is TRBV7-9; the match to TRBD1 covers 9 bases. V was pared by 3 bases and J by 6 bases, with 5 bases of the junction left unmatched. Germline CDR1 is SEHNR and CDR2 is FQNEAQ (reference sequence). This CDR3 region has 14 residues. The CDR3 region is CASSFWGQGSEAFF. In DNA form, the CDR3 reads TGTGCCAGCAGCTTCTGGGGACAGGGCTCTGAAGCTTTCTTT.

This clonotype came up a few times. The chain has TRBV20-1 and TRBJ2-6; D is undetermined. Trimming removed 4 bases at V and 2 bases at J, with 0 bases between. Germline V lookup: CDR1 DFQATT, CDR2 SNEGSKA (reference sequence). This CDR3 has 11 amino acids. CDR3 DNA: TGCAGTGCTACTGGGGCCAACGTCCTGACTTTC. Translating it yields CSATGANVLTF.

This clonotype has ten or more counts. At one of its ends the junction is not consistent with the germline gene, which may arise from a read error. The CDR3: CASSPGENQPQHF. The CDR3 DNA reads as TGCGCCAGCAGCCCCGGAGAGAATCAGCCCCAGCATTTT. V usage is TRBV12-3 or TRBV12-4 and J usage is TRBJ1-5, with no clear D. CDR3 length: 13 amino acids.

This clonotype appeared many times. This chain links TRBV11-2 with TRBJ2-6; D might be TRBD2 (5 bases). The CDR3 spans 17 residues. V shed 0 bases and J shed 1 base, with 10 bases lying between them. Per the germline V gene, CDR1 is SGHAT and CDR2 is FQNNGV. Here the CDR3 DNA reads TGTGCCAGCAGCTTAGAGGTTACGGGGTCTGGGGCCAACGTCCTGACTTTC. Amino acids: CASSLEVTGSGANVLTF.

This clonotype was counted between two and nine times. J is TRBJ2-3 and V is TRBV5-1; TRBD1 matches at 7 bases. J lost 1 base, V lost 4 bases, and 6 bases had no gene match. The CDR3 sequence is 15 residues long. Per the germline V gene, CDR1 is SGHRS and CDR2 is YFSETQ. The CDR3 DNA sequence: TGCGCCAGCAGCACCAGGGGGAGCGGCACAGATACGCAGTATTTT. Translated, it gives CASSTRGSGTDTQYF.

This clonotype has a count of ten or more. The chain uses TRBV12-3 or TRBV12-4 and TRBJ2-1; no reliable D call. V lost 3 bases, J lost 11 bases, and 8 bases lay in between. This CDR3 spans 11 amino acids. CDR3 in DNA: TGTGCCAGCAGTTTTACCGGAAAGCAGTTCTTC. This encodes CASSFTGKQFF.

This clonotype appeared many times. The chain carries TRBV12-3 or TRBV12-4 and TRBJ2-2; a weak D match, TRBD2 (5 bases). Between the trimmed V and J ends, which lost 6 bases and 5 bases, there was a span of 16 bases. This CDR3 has 15 amino acids. The CDR3 protein is CASSEPGKSTGELFF. DNA of the CDR3: TGTGCCAGCAGCGAACCGGGAAAATCTACCGGGGAGCTGTTTTTT.

This clonotype was recorded at least ten times. The rearrangement joins TRBV12-5 to TRBJ2-1; possible D gene TRBD1, 6 bases. The CDR3 has 15 amino acids. The germline gives CDR1 LGHNT, CDR2 FRNRAP. Trimming stripped 4 bases from V and 0 bases from J, with 10 bases between. CDR3 nucleotides: TGTGCTAGTGGTTATACAGGGTCCTCCTACAATGAGCAGTTCTTC. This codes for CASGYTGSSYNEQFF.

This chain links TRBV7-8 with TRBJ2-4; either TRBD1 or TRBD2 may fit D (5 bases each). Trimming left V 7 bases short and J 6 bases short, with 13 bases between. Germline V CDR1 and CDR2: SGHVS, FQNEAQ. This CDR3 has 13 residues. The CDR3 is CASNSGAGNIQYF. CDR3 nucleotide sequence: TGTGCCAGCAACTCCGGGGCGGGAAACATTCAGTACTTC. Full variable domain (missing parts from reference TRBV7-8 and TRBJ2-4): GAGVSQSPRYKVAKRGQDVALRCDPISGHVSLFWYQQALGQGPEFLTYFQNEAQLDKSGLPSDRFFAERPEGSVSTLKIQRTQQEDSAVYLCASNSGAGNIQYFGAGTRLSVL.

Many counts were recorded for this clonotype. The V gene is TRBV20-1, the J gene TRBJ1-5; TRBD1 might be the D (5 bases). Germline V gene lookup returns CDR1 DFQATT and CDR2 SNEGSKA (reference sequence). V dropped 5 bases and J dropped 4 bases, with 12 bases sitting between them. This CDR3 is built from 13 residues. This CDR3 is CSASMGGNQPQHF. In nucleotides, the CDR3 is TGCAGTGCTTCGATGGGGGGGAATCAGCCCCAGCATTTT.

This clonotype turned up a few times. The chain couples TRBV20-1 to TRBJ2-3, with 9 bases matching TRBD1. Germline CDR1 and CDR2: DFQATT and SNEGSKA (reference sequence). With V trimmed by 3 bases and J by 4 bases, 14 bases remained unmatched. This CDR3 comprises 17 residues. CDR3 amino acids: CSARGPPGTGRADTQYF. The CDR3, as DNA: TGCAGTGCTAGGGGACCCCCCGGGACAGGGCGGGCAGATACGCAGTATTTT.

This clonotype was seen many times. The V and J genes are TRBV6-2 or TRBV6-3 and TRBJ2-7; 8 bases match TRBD1. This CDR3 comprises 13 residues. The J segment lost 9 bases and the V segment lost 4 bases, leaving 8 bases of the junction unmatched. Germline CDR1 is MNHEY and CDR2 is SVGEGT. In nucleotides, the CDR3 is TGTGCCAGCAGTTCCCCGACAGGGGAAGGGCAGTACGTC. This translates into CASSSPTGEGQYV.

This clonotype was detected only once. This rearrangement joins TRBV7-8 to TRBJ1-1; D possibly corresponds to TRBD1 (5 bases). V lost 5 bases and J lost 1, with 11 bases in between. Germline V gene sequence: CDR1 SGHVS, CDR2 FQNEAQ. The CDR3 has 14 residues. The chain's CDR3 is CASSRGLKNTEAFF. CDR3 DNA sequence: TGTGCCAGCAGCCGGGGCTTAAAGAACACTGAAGCTTTCTTT.

This clonotype has at least ten counts. The chain joins TRBV5-1 to TRBJ2-3; 7 nucleotides align to TRBD1. With V trimmed by 4 bases and J by 3 bases, 8 bases remained unmatched. This CDR3 region has 15 residues. Germline CDR1 and CDR2: SGHRS and YFSETQ. CDR3 sequence (DNA): TGCGCCAGCAGCAGAAGACAGGGAGAAACAGATACGCAGTATTTT. Protein product: CASSRRQGETDTQYF.

This clonotype was counted at least ten times. The chain combines TRBV20-1 with TRBJ2-2; TRBD1 might be the D (6 bases). V shed 5 bases and J shed 8 bases, with 9 bases lying between them. Germline loops: CDR1 DFQATT, CDR2 SNEGSKA (reference sequence). The CDR3 covers 11 residues. The CDR3 bases are TGCAGTGCTCACAGGGAGGGGGAGCTGTTTTTT. Its protein product is CSAHREGELFF.

This clonotype came up many times. This chain joins TRBV9 and TRBJ2-3, with D perhaps assigned TRBD1 or TRBD2 (5 bases each). Germline V gene lookup returns CDR1 SGDLS and CDR2 YYNGEE. This CDR3 region has 13 residues. The germline V and J ends were trimmed by 0 bases and 6 bases, with 8 bases remaining between them. The CDR3: CASSVDWGDTQYF. CDR3 nucleotide sequence: TGTGCCAGCAGCGTAGATTGGGGGGATACGCAGTATTTT.

This clonotype has a handful of counts. The J gene is TRBJ2-2, the V gene TRBV7-2; possible D gene TRBD2, 6 bases. Deletions cut 0 bases from V and 6 bases from J, with 14 bases between. Germline values: CDR1 SGHTA, CDR2 FQGNSA. The CDR3 is made up of 16 amino acids. DNA of the CDR3: TGTGCCAGCAGCTTAGCGGACCTCTGGGGGGCCGGGGAGCTGTTTTTT. Translating gives CASSLADLWGAGELFF.

This clonotype was recorded many times. The genes are TRBV7-6 and TRBJ2-3; D gene uncertain. CDR3 length equals 14 residues. V shed 1 base and J shed 6 bases, with 11 bases lying between them. Germline V gene sequence: CDR1 SGHVS, CDR2 FNYEAQ. CDR3 DNA sequence: TGTGCCAGCAGCTTAGGTTTGGGCGTGGATACGCAGTATTTT. Translating it yields CASSLGLGVDTQYF.

In its sample, this clonotype was seen many times. The chain uses TRBV5-1 and TRBJ2-3, with a possible D match to TRBD2 (6 bases). Germline V gene data show CDR1 as SGHRS and CDR2 as YFSETQ. The CDR3 consists of 14 residues. Trimming took 7 bases from V and 3 from J, leaving 15 bases between them. CDR3 in amino acids: CASGTEGRTDTQYF. The CDR3 DNA is TGCGCCAGCGGAACGGAGGGCAGGACAGATACGCAGTATTTT.

This clonotype was observed a few times. CDR3 region: CASSFGGLAEQYV. CDR3 nucleotide sequence: TGTGCCAGCAGCTTTGGGGGGTTGGCCGAGCAGTACGTC. This rearrangement joins TRBV7-2 to TRBJ2-7, with D maybe TRBD2 (6 bases). Germline CDR1 and CDR2: SGHTA and FQGNSA. This CDR3 is 13 amino acids long. V gave up 3 bases and J gave up 6 bases, with 12 bases separating them.

This chain connects TRBV18 to TRBJ1-2; D is ambiguous. The V end lost 0 bases, the J end lost 3 bases, and 5 bases lay between the germline ends. This CDR3 contains 13 residues. Germline V gene data show CDR1 as KGHSH and CDR2 as LQKENI. The CDR3 bases are TGTGCCAGCTCACCACCCGGGGACTATGGCTACACCTTC. This translates into CASSPPGDYGYTF.

This clonotype turned up a few times. V usage is TRBV7-2 and J usage is TRBJ2-3; 15 nucleotides align to TRBD2. Germline CDR1 SGHTA, CDR2 FQGNSA. V was clipped by 3 bases and J by 4 bases; unmatched bases: 2. CDR3 size: 16 residues. CDR3 protein: CASSFGLAGGPDTQYF. In DNA form, the CDR3 reads TGTGCCAGCAGCTTTGGACTAGCGGGGGGGCCAGATACGCAGTATTTT.

This clonotype was seen only a few times. V is TRBV7-9 and J is TRBJ2-5; possible D gene TRBD2, 5 bases. Germline CDR1 and CDR2: SEHNR and FQNEAQ (reference sequence). This CDR3 has 15 amino acids. With 5 bases removed from V and 0 bases from J, the gap between germline ends came to 13 bases. CDR3 protein: CASSRPGLHQETQYF. The CDR3, as DNA: TGTGCCAGCAGCCGGCCCGGACTGCACCAAGAGACCCAGTACTTC. The full variable domain, rest sourced from reference TRBV7-9 and TRBJ2-5, is DTGVSQNPRHKITKRGQNVTFRCDPISEHNRLYWYRQTLGQGPEFLTYFQNEAQLEKSRLLSDRFSAERPKGSFSTLEIQRTEQGDSAMYLCASSRPGLHQETQYFGPGTRLLVL.

This clonotype appeared many times. This chain uses TRBV5-4 with TRBJ2-2; TRBD2 matches at 10 bases. CDR1 and CDR2 (germline): SGHNT, YYREEE (reference sequence). V gave up 7 bases and J gave up 6 bases; unmatched junction bases: 3. The CDR3 has 13 residues. The DNA of the CDR3 is TGTGCCAGCTGGAGCGGGGGGGCCGGGGAGCTGTTTTTT. It specifies CASWSGGAGELFF.

This clonotype was seen a few times. The chain has TRBV3-1 and TRBJ1-2; the D gene is possibly TRBD1 (5 bases). The V end lost 3 bases, the J end lost 3 bases, and 8 bases lay between the germline ends. The length of the CDR3 is 13 residues. Germline CDR1 LGHDT, CDR2 YNNKEL (reference sequence). The CDR3 loop reads CASSQGPYYGYTF. CDR3 nucleotide sequence: TGTGCCAGCAGCCAGGGACCCTACTATGGCTACACCTTC. The variable domain in full, completed from reference TRBV3-1 and TRBJ1-2, reads DTAVSQTPKYLVTQMGNDKSIKCEQNLGHDTMYWYKQDSKKFLKIMFSYNNKELIINETVPNRFSPKSPDKAHLNLHINSLELGDSAVYFCASSQGPYYGYTFGSGTRLTVV.

There are many counts of this clonotype. The chain has TRBV6-5 and TRBJ2-5; D is unresolved. The CDR3 is 12 residues long. Between the trimmed V and J ends, which lost 0 bases and 2 bases, there was a span of 1 base. Per germline, CDR1 MNHEY and CDR2 SVGAGI. The CDR3 sequence is CASSYSQETQYF. CDR3 nucleotide sequence: TGTGCCAGCAGTTACTCGCAAGAGACCCAGTACTTC.